This TCR beta chain derives from a study of blood T cell repertoires in COVID-19. The overall study: Collection of acute and convalescent COVID-19 samples took place in the United States, Italy and Spain. T cells, B-cell-depleted T cells, or PBMCs supplied cDNA or gDNA.

The Seattle patients, enrolled during active infection, were followed longitudinally. Produced via immunoSEQ multiplex PCR; TCRdb's table is partial and in-frame only. The sample gives a few hundred thousand clones, approximately 86% of which show up once; about an eighth is in the top ten. What was sequenced was peripheral blood. This TCR derives from a woman in her 70s with COVID-19, enrolled during active disease.

The CDR3 reads CASSLVGGFNTEAFF. In nucleotides, the CDR3 is TGCGCCAGCAGCTTGGTGGGGGGGTTTAACACTGAAGCTTTCTTT. The genes are TRBV5-1 and TRBJ1-1, with D tentatively TRBD1 (5 bases). CDR3 size: 15 residues. The V gene lost 0 bases and the J gene lost 2 bases, with 11 bases spanning the gap. Germline loops: CDR1 SGHRS, CDR2 YFSETQ. The full variable domain, with the rest looked up from reference TRBV5-1 and TRBJ1-1, is KAGVTQTPRYLIKTRGQQVTLSCSPISGHRSVSWYQQTPGQGLQFLFEYFSETQRNKGNFPGRFSGRQFSNSRSEMNVSTLELGDSALYLCASSLVGGFNTEAFFGQGTRLTVV.